This T cell receptor (beta chain) was recorded in a study of blood T cell repertoires in COVID-19. For the study at large: Donors in the United States, Italy and Spain gave samples during acute or convalescent COVID-19. Nucleic acid was either cDNA or gDNA, and it came from T cells, B-cell-depleted T cells, or PBMCs.

V dropped 10 bases and J dropped 4; count of bases not matched to a gene: 17. The CDR3 loop spans 16 amino acids. Germline CDR1 and CDR2: LNHDA and SQIVND (reference sequence). Original handling: Counts of nucleated cells, estimated from reference gene primer amplification, were obtained. The data were produced by immunoSEQ multiplex PCR, yet TCRdb's version contains in-frame clones alone and is incomplete. The V and J calls and the clone size are those of that table, but D and trimming were determined from the DNA. The sample lists some 190,000 clones; approximately 77% were seen once. This sequence joins TRBV19 and TRBJ1-1, with 8 bases that match TRBD1. Sample: peripheral blood. The sequence came from an elderly woman with active or convalescent COVID-19. CDR3 nucleotide sequence: TGTGCCACTACGGAACCCCAGGGGGCGCTTGTCACTGAAGCTTTCTTT. Translating gives CATTEPQGALVTEAFF.